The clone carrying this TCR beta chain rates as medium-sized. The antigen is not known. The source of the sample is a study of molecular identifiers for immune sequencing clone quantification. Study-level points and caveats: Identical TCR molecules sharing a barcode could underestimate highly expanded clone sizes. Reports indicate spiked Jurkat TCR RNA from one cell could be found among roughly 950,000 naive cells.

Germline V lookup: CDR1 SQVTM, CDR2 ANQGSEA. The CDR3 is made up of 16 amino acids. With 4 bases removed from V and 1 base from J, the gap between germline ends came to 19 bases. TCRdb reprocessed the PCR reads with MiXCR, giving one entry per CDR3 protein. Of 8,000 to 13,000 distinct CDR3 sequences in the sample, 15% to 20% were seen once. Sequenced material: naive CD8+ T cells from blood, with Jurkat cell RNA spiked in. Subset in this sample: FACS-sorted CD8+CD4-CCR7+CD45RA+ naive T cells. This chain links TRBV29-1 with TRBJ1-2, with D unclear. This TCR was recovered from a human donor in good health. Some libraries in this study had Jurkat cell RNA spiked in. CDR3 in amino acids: CSVVPPEQTHNYGYTF. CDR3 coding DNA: TGCAGCGTTGTCCCCCCAGAACAAACACATAACTATGGCTACACCTTC.